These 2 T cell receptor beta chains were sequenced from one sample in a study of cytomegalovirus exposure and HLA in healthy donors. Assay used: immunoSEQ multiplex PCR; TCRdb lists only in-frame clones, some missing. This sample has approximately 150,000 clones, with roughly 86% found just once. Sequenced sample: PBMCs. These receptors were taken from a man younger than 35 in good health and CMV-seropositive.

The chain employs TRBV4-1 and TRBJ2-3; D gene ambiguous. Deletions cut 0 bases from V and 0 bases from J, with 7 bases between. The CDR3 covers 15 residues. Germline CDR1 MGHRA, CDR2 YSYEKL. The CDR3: CASSQEARSTDTQYF. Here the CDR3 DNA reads TGCGCCAGCAGCCAAGAAGCGCGGAGCACAGATACGCAGTATTTT.

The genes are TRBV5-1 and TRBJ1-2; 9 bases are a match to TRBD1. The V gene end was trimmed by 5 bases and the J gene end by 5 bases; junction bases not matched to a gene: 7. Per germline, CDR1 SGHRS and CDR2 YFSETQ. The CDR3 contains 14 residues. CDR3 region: CASRTGQGNYGYTF. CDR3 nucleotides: TGCGCCAGCAGAACGGGACAGGGAAATTATGGCTACACCTTC.